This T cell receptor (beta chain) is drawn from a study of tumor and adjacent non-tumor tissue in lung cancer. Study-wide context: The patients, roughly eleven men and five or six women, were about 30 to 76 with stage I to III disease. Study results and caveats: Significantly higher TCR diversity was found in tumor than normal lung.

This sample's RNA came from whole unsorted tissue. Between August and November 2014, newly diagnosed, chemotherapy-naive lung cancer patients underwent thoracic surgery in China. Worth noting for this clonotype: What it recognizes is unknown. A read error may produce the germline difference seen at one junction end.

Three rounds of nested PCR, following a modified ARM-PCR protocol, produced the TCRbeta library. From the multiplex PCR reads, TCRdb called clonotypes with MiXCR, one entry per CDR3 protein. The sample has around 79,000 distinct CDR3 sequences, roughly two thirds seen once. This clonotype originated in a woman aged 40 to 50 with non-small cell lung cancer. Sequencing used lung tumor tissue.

CDR3 sequence reads: CSDRDPGGRADTQYF. DNA of the CDR3: TGCAGTGATAGAGATCCCGGGGGCCGGGCAGATACGCAGTATTTT. This chain joins TRBV20-1 and TRBJ2-3, with D tentatively TRBD1 or TRBD2 (6 bases each). The V gene's germline CDR1 is DFQATT and CDR2 SNEGSKA (reference sequence). This CDR3 has 15 amino acids.